This T cell receptor beta chain was observed in a study of T cell changes during pregnancy in multiple sclerosis (dated by TCRdb to between 2018 and 2021). A note on the overall study: In women with multiple sclerosis, the researchers looked at how the T cell repertoire shifted as pregnancy progressed.

A distance of 13 bases separates the germline ends of V and J, which lose 3 bases and 4 bases respectively. CDR1 and CDR2, looked up from the germline V gene (reference sequence), are MNHEY and SMNVEV. The CDR3 runs 15 residues from the cysteine to the phenylalanine. Just the 45-base CDR3 DNA is kept, in frame starting at base 1. This clone appeared a single time. The target of this receptor is not known. Per-base qualities were not stored, and no clone one base away is much larger. The library was generated by the immunoSEQ multiplex PCR assay. The table was pulled from immuneACCESS by TCRdb, which kept in-frame rearrangements only. Such tables lose some clones; where checked, under half of the loss comes from unresolved V genes, and the rest has no known cause. This sample holds more than 25,000 clones; around nine tenths were observed only once. The ten largest clonotypes hold about 6.4% of the sample.

Sequencing was performed on CD8+ T cells from peripheral blood mononuclear cells, taken after pregnancy. This receptor was obtained from a female donor with multiple sclerosis, enrolled in a pregnancy study. The rearrangement combines TRBV27 with TRBJ2-1; no D gene can be assigned with confidence. The DNA is TGTGCCAGCAGTTTCGGTTCACTACAATACAATGAGCAGTTCTTC. Its protein reads: CASSFGSLQYNEQFF.